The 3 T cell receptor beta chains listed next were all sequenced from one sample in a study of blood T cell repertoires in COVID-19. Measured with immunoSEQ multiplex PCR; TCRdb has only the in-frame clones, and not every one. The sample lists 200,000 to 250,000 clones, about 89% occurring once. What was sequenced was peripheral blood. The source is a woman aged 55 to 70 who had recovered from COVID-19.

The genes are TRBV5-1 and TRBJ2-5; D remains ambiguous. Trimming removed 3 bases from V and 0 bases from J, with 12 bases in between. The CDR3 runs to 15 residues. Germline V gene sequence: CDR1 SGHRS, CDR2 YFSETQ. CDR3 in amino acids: CASSSQTSYQETQYF. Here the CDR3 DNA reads TGCGCCAGCAGCTCCCAGACAAGCTACCAAGAGACCCAGTACTTC.

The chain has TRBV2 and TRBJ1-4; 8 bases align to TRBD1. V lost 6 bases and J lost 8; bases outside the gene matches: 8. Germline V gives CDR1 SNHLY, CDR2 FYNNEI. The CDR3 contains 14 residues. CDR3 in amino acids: CASRPQGAGEKLFF. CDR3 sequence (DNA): TGTGCCAGCAGACCTCAGGGGGCTGGGGAAAAACTGTTTTTT. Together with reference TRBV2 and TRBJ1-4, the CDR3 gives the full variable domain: EPEVTQTPSHQVTQMGQEVILRCVPISNHLYFYWYRQILGQKVEFLVSFYNNEISEKSEIFDDQFSVERPDGSNFTLKIRSTKLEDSAMYFCASRPQGAGEKLFFGSGTQLSVL.

The CDR3 is CAISGDNNSPLHF. For the CDR3, the DNA is TGTGCCATCAGTGGAGACAATAATTCACCCCTCCACTTT. This chain uses TRBV10-3 with TRBJ1-6; D uncertain. V lost 4 bases and J lost 5, with 6 bases in between. CDR3 length equals 13 residues. Germline V gene sequence: CDR1 ENHRY, CDR2 SYGVKD.